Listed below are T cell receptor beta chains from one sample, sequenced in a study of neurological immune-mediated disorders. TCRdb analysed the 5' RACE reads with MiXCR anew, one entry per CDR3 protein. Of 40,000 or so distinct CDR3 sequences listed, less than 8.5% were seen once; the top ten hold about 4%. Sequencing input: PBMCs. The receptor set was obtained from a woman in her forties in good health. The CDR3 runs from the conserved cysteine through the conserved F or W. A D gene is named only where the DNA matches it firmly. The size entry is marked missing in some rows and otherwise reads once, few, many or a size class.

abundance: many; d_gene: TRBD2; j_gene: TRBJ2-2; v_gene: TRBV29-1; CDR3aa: CSVFIYLLPRKAGVNTGELFF; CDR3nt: TGCAGCGTTTTTATTTATCTATTGCCAAGAAAAGCGGGAGTTAATACCGGGGAGCTGTTTTTT
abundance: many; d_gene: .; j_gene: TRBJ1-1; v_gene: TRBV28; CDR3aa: CASRRKGFTEAFF; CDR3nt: TGTGCCAGCAGGAGAAAGGGTTTCACTGAAGCTTTCTTT
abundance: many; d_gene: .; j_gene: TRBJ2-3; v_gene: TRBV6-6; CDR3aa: CASSYSRGAGGTDTQYF; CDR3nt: TGTGCCAGCAGTTACTCCCGGGGGGCCGGAGGCACAGATACGCAGTATTTT
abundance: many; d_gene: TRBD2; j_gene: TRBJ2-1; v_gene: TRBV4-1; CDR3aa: CASSQDLAGGYNEQFF; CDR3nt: TGCGCCAGCAGCCAAGACCTAGCGGGAGGGTACAATGAGCAGTTCTTC
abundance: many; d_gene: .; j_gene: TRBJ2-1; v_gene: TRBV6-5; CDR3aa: CASRVERGQSSYNEQFF; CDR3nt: TGTGCCAGCAGGGTAGAGCGAGGACAGAGCTCCTACAATGAGCAGTTCTTC
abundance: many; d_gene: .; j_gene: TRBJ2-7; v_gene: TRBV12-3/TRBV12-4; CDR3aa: CASSPLVGYEQYF; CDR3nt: TGTGCCAGCAGTCCTCTTGTAGGCTACGAGCAGTACTTC
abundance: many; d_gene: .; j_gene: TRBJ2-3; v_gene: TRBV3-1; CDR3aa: CASSQGATQYF; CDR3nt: TGTGCCAGCAGCCAAGGGGCGACGCAGTATTTT
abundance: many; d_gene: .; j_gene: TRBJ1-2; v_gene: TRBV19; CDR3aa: CASSIAANGYTF; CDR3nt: TGTGCCAGTAGTATAGCCGCAAATGGCTACACCTTC
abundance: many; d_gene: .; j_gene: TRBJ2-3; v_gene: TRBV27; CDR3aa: CASSLLREMTDTQYF; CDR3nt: TGTGCCAGCAGTTTATTAAGGGAGATGACAGATACGCAGTATTTT
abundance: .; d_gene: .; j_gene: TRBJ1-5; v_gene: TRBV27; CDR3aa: CASSLIYGNSNQPQHF; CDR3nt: TGTGCCAGCAGTTTGATTTACGGGAATAGCAATCAGCCCCAGCATTTT
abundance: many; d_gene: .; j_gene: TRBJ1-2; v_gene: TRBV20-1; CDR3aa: CSASSADNYGYTF; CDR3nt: TGCAGTGCTAGTTCGGCAGATAACTATGGCTACACCTTC
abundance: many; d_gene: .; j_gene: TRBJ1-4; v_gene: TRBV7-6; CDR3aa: CASSYGPPVANEKLFF; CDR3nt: TGTGCCAGCAGCTACGGTCCTCCCGTGGCTAATGAAAAACTGTTTTTT
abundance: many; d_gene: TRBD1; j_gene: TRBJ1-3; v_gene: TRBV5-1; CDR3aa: CASSPKTGSSGNTIYF; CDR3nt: TGCGCCAGCAGCCCGAAGACAGGGTCCTCTGGAAACACCATATATTTT
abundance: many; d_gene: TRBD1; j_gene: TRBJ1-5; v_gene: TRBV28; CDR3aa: CASSLRLQETGDQPQHF; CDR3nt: TGTGCCAGCAGTTTACGGTTACAGGAAACAGGGGATCAGCCCCAGCATTTT
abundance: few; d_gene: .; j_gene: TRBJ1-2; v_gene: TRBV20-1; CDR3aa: CSARKVGAITYGYTF; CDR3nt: TGCAGTGCTAGGAAGGTGGGGGCCATCACCTATGGCTACACCTTC
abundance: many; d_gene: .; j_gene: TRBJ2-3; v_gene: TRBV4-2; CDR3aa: CASSQKEGWGTDTQYF; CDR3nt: TGTGCCAGCAGCCAAAAGGAGGGCTGGGGCACAGATACGCAGTATTTT
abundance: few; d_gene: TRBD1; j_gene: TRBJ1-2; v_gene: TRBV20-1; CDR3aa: CSARDRGQGFYGYTF; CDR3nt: TGCAGTGCTAGAGATCGGGGACAGGGGTTCTATGGCTACACCTTC
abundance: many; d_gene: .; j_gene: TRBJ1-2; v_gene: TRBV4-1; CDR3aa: CASSQGGNYGYTF; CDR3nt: TGCGCCAGCAGCCAAGGCGGTAACTATGGCTACACCTTC
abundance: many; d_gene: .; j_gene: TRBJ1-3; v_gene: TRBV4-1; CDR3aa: CASSQDSSFSGNTIYF; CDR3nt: TGCGCCAGCAGCCAAGATTCCAGCTTCTCTGGAAACACCATATATTTT
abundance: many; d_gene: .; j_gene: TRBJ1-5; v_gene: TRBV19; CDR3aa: CASSIPSATDQPQHF; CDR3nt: TGTGCCAGTAGTATCCCCTCGGCGACGGATCAGCCCCAGCATTTT
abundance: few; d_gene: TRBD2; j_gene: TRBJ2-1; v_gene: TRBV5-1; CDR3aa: CASSSGLAGVNEQFF; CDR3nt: TGCGCCAGCAGCTCCGGACTAGCGGGGGTCAATGAGCAGTTCTTC
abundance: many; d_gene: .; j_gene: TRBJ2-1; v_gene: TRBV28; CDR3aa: CASRKQDYSYNEQFF; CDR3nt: TGTGCCAGCAGAAAACAGGACTACTCCTACAATGAGCAGTTCTTC
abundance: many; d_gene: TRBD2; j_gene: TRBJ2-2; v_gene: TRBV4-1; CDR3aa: CASSQDLRLAGSRWGELFF; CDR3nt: TGCGCCAGCAGCCAAGATCTGAGACTAGCGGGAAGTAGATGGGGGGAGCTGTTTTTT
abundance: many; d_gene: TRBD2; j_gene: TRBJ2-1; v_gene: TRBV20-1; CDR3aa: CSARDDTSGHNEQFF; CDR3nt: TGCAGTGCTAGAGATGACACTAGCGGGCATAATGAGCAGTTCTTC
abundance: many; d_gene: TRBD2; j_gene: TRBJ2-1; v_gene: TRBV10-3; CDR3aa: CAISGLAGANNEQFF; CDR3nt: TGTGCCATCAGTGGACTAGCGGGGGCCAACAATGAGCAGTTCTTC
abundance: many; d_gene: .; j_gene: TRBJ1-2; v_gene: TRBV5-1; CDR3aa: CASSLGGSNYGYTF; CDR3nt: TGCGCCAGCAGCTTGGGCGGGTCTAACTATGGCTACACCTTC
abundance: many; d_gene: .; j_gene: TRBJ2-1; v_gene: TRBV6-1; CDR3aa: CASSAGGSGYNEQFF; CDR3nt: TGTGCCAGCAGTGCTGGCGGGTCGGGCTACAATGAGCAGTTCTTC
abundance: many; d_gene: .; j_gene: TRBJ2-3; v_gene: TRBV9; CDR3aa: CASSVEGIFTDTQYF; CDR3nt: TGTGCCAGCAGCGTAGAGGGGATATTCACAGATACGCAGTATTTT
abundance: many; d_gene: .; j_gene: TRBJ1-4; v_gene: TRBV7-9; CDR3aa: CASSILRATNEKLFF; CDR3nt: TGTGCCAGCAGCATTCTACGAGCAACTAATGAAAAACTGTTTTTT
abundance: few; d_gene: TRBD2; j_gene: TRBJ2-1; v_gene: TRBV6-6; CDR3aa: CASSYRGRYYEQFF; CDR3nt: TGTGCCAGCAGTTACCGCGGGAGATATTATGAGCAGTTCTTC
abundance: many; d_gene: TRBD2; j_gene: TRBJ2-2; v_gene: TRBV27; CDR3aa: CASSLGLAGGSTGELFF; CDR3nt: TGTGCCAGCAGCCTAGGACTAGCGGGGGGGTCCACCGGGGAGCTGTTTTTT
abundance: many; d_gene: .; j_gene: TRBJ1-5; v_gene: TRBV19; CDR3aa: CASRGEGQPQHF; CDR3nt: TGTGCCAGTAGGGGTGAGGGCCAGCCCCAGCATTTT
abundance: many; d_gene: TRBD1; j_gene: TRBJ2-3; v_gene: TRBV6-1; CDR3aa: CASRKGTGDTDTQYF; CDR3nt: TGTGCCAGCAGGAAAGGGACAGGGGACACAGATACGCAGTATTTT
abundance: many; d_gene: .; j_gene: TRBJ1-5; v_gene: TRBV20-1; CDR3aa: CSAGRESNQPQHF; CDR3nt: TGCAGTGCAGGACGGGAGAGCAATCAGCCCCAGCATTTT
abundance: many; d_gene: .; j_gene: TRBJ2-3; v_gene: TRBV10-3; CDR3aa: CAITMKPGDTQYF; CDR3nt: TGTGCCATCACCATGAAGCCAGGAGATACGCAGTATTTT
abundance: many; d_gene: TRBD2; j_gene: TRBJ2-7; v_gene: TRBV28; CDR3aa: CASSPGTSNYEQYF; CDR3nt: TGTGCCAGCAGTCCCGGGACTAGCAACTACGAGCAGTACTTC
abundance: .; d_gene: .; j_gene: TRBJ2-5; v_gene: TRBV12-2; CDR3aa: CASRFGLAGGRQETQYF; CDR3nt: TGTGCAAGTCGCTTTGGACTAGCGGGAGGAAGGCAAGAGACCCAGTACTTC
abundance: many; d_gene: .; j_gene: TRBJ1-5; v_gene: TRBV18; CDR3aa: CASSPAGRNQPQHF; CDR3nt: TGTGCCAGCTCACCGGCAGGGAGGAATCAGCCCCAGCATTTT
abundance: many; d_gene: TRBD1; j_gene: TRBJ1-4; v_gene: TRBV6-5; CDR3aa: CATGQGGSGGEKLFF; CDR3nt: TGTGCGACGGGACAGGGAGGATCCGGAGGGGAAAAACTGTTTTTT
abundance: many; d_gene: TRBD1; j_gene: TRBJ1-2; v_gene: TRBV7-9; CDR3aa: CASSWGQNYGYTF; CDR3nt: TGTGCCAGCAGCTGGGGACAGAACTATGGCTACACCTTC
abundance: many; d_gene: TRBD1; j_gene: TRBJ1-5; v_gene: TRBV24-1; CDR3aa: CATSDGTGGYQPQHF; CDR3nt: TGTGCCACCAGTGATGGGACAGGGGGCTATCAGCCCCAGCATTTT
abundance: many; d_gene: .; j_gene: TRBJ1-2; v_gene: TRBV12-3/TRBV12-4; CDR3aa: CASSLGETGPPGNYGYTF; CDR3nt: TGTGCCAGCAGTTTGGGGGAAACGGGGCCTCCGGGGAACTATGGCTACACCTTC
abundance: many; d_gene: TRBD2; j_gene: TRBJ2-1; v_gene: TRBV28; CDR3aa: CASSPGTSGLNEQFF; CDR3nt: TGTGCCAGCAGTCCAGGGACTAGCGGTTTAAATGAGCAGTTCTTC
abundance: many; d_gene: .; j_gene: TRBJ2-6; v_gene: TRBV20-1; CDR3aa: CSARDRPGANVLTF; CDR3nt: TGCAGTGCTAGAGATAGGCCTGGGGCCAACGTCCTGACTTTC
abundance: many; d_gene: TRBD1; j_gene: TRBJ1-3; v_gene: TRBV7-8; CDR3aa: CASSLDRVDGNTIYF; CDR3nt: TGTGCCAGCAGCTTGGACAGGGTCGATGGAAACACCATATATTTT
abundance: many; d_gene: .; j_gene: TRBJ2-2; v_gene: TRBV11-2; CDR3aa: CASNPGIGDTGELFF; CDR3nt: TGTGCCAGCAACCCTGGCATCGGGGACACCGGGGAGCTGTTTTTT
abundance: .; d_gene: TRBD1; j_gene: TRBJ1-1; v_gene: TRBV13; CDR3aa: CASRGLQGGHTEAFF; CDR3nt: TGTGCCAGCAGAGGACTACAGGGGGGTCACACTGAAGCTTTCTTT
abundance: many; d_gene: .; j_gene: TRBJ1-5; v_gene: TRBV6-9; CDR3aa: CASSPTTARNNQPQHF; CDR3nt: TGTGCCAGCAGCCCCACGACAGCGAGAAACAATCAGCCCCAGCATTTT
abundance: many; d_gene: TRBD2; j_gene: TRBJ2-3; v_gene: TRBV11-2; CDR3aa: CASSSLLAGGSDTQYF; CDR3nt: TGTGCCAGCAGCTCCCTACTAGCGGGAGGATCAGATACGCAGTATTTT
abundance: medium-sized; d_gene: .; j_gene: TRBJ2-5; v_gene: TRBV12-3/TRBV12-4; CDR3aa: CASSLSRVETQYF; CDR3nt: TGTGCCAGCAGTTTAAGCAGGGTAGAGACCCAGTACTTC
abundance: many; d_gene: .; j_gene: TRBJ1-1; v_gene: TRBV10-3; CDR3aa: CAIKRIPNTEAFF; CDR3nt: TGTGCCATCAAAAGAATCCCGAACACTGAAGCTTTCTTT
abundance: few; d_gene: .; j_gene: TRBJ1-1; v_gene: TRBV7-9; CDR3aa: CASSLTGTKNTEAFF; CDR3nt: TGTGCCAGCAGCCTGACCGGGACAAAGAACACTGAAGCTTTCTTT
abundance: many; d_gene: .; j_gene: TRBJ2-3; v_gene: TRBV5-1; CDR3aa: CASSGGANTDTQYF; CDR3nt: TGCGCCAGCAGCGGGGGGGCGAACACAGATACGCAGTATTTT
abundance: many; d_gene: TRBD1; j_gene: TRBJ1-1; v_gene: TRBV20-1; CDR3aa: CSARVGTANTEAFF; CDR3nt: TGCAGTGCTAGGGTTGGGACAGCGAACACTGAAGCTTTCTTT